This is a list of T cell receptor beta chains from one sample in a study of blood T cells in healthy people across ages. One entry per CDR3 protein, called by TCRdb with MiXCR from the 5' RACE reads. The sample records some 850,000 distinct CDR3 sequences, roughly 26% being singletons. This sample also belongs to another study, concerning T cells of mothers and their children.

The source material was blood. The origin of the receptors is a boy between 10 and 17 years old in good health. The CDR3 runs from the conserved cysteine through the conserved F or W. D genes are given only for firm matches. Size is omitted from some rows. Given values are once, few, many or a class for expanded clones.

clone_size	v_call	d_call	j_call	cdr3_aa	cdr3_nt
NA	TRBV6-1	NA	TRBJ2-5	CASRRTRTETQYF	TGTGCCAGCAGGAGGACAAGAACGGAGACCCAGTACTTC
few	TRBV6-1	NA	TRBJ2-7	CASRRPPRVEQYF	TGTGCCAGCAGACGCCCTCCGAGAGTCGAGCAGTACTTC
few	TRBV5-1	TRBD1	TRBJ1-6	CASSLAETGGNSPLHF	TGCGCCAGCAGCTTGGCCGAGACAGGGGGTAATTCACCCCTCCACTTT
few	TRBV28	TRBD2	TRBJ2-7	CASSSLAGDLYEQYF	TGTGCCAGCAGTTCACTAGCGGGGGACCTCTACGAGCAGTACTTC
NA	TRBV12-3/TRBV12-4	NA	TRBJ1-4	CASMWGNNEKLFF	TGTGCCAGCATGTGGGGAAATAATGAAAAACTGTTTTTT
NA	TRBV4-1	NA	TRBJ1-5	CASSQVQQGHQPQHF	TGCGCCAGCAGCCAAGTCCAGCAGGGTCATCAGCCCCAGCATTTT
NA	TRBV12-3/TRBV12-4	TRBD1	TRBJ1-5	CASSFSGTGGRQPQHF	TGTGCCAGCAGTTTTTCCGGGACAGGGGGCCGGCAGCCCCAGCATTTT
few	TRBV12-3/TRBV12-4	TRBD2	TRBJ2-1	CASRETSGGYEQFF	TGTGCCAGCAGGGAGACTAGCGGGGGGTATGAGCAGTTCTTC
few	TRBV28	NA	TRBJ1-2	CASSPHMEGYTF	TGTGCCAGCAGTCCTCATATGGAGGGCTACACCTTC
NA	TRBV12-3/TRBV12-4	TRBD2	TRBJ2-3	CASSPAGLAGRGGTDTQYF	TGTGCCAGCAGTCCCGCGGGACTAGCGGGGAGAGGTGGCACAGATACGCAGTATTTT